The sequence of this T cell receptor (beta chain) was determined in a study of cytomegalovirus exposure and HLA in healthy donors. In the PCR, 60 Vbeta and 13 Jbeta primers were used. Repertoires were generated with immunoSEQ multiplex PCR, while TCRdb's copy carries only in-frame clones and drops some. The sample contains roughly 120,000 clones, 55% to 75% of which appear only once. Germline lookup yields CDR1 SEHNR and CDR2 FQNEAQ (reference sequence). The CDR3 extends over 11 amino acids. The source of this sequence is a woman in her thirties or forties in good health and CMV-seropositive. The V and J genes are TRBV7-9 and TRBJ1-2; 8 bases agree with TRBD1. The material sequenced was PBMCs. DNA of the CDR3: TGTGCTGGACAGGGTGTCTATGGCTACACCTTC. Translating gives CAGQGVYGYTF.